This T cell receptor beta chain was documented in a study of cytomegalovirus exposure and HLA in healthy donors. Study-level results: Trimming of TCR beta V- and J-genes showed a link, identified in a later analysis, to a missense DCLRE1C variant.

Comment on this clone: Its cognate antigen is unknown.

Trimming removed 3 bases from V and 10 bases from J, with 17 bases in between. From germline, CDR1 is SEHNR and CDR2 FQNEAQ (reference sequence). The CDR3 has 14 residues. Both 60 Vbeta primers and 13 Jbeta primers went into the PCR. The protocol was immunoSEQ multiplex PCR, while the TCRdb copy is restricted to in-frame clones and leaves out a portion. The table records about 160,000 clones, 70% to 90% of them present only once. The gene calls are TRBV7-9 and TRBJ2-3; D call uncertain. Sample: PBMCs. This clonotype was obtained from a woman aged 25 to 45 in good health and CMV-seronegative. The CDR3 DNA follows: TGTGCCAGCAGCTTGCTTTTGGCGGCGGCCCCGCAGTATTTT. Protein product: CASSLLLAAAPQYF.